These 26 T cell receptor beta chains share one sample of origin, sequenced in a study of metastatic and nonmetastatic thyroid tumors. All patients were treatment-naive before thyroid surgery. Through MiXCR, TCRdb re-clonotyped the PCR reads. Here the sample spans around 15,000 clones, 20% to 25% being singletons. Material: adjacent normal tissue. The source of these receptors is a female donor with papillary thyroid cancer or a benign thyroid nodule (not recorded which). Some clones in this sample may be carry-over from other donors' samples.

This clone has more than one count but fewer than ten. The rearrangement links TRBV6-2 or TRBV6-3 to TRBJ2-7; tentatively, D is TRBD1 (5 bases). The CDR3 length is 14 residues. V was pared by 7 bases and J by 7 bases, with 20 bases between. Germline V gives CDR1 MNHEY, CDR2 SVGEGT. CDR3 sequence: CASKSKNFDREQYF. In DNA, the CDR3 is TGTGCCAGCAAATCCAAAAATTTCGACAGAGAGCAGTACTTC.

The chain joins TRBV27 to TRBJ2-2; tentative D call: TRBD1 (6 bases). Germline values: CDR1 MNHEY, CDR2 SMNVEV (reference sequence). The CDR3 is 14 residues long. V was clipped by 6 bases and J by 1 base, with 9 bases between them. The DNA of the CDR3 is TGTGCCAGCAGGCCACAGGGGAACACCGGGGAGCTGTTTTTT. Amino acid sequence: CASRPQGNTGELFF.

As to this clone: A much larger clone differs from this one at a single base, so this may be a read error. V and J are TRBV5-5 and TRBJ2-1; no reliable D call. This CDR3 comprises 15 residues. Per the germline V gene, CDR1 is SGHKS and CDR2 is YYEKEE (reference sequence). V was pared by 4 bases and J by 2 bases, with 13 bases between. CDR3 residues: CASSAVGDPYNEQFF. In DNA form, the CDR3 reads TGTGCCAGCAGCGCGGTTGGAGACCCCTACAATGAGCAGTTCTTC.

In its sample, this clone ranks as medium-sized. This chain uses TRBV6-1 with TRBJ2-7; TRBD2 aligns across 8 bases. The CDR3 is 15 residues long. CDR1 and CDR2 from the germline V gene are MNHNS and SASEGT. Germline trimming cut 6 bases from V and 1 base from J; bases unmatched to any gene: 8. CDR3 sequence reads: CASSTSGTRSYEQYF. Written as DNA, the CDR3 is TGTGCCAGCAGCACTAGCGGCACACGGTCCTACGAGCAGTACTTC.

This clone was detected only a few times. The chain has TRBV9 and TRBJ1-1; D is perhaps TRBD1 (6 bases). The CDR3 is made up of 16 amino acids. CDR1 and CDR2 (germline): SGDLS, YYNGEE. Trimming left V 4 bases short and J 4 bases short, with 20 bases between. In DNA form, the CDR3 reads TGTGCCAGCAGCCCACAATCAGGGGTGGAGGGCACTGAAGCTTTCTTT. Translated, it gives CASSPQSGVEGTEAFF.

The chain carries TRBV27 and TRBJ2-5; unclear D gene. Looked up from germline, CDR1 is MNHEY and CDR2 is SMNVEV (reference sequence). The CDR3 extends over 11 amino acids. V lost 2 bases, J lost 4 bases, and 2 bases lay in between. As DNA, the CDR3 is TGTGCCAGCAGTTTAGGAGAGACCCAGTACTTC. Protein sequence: CASSLGETQYF.

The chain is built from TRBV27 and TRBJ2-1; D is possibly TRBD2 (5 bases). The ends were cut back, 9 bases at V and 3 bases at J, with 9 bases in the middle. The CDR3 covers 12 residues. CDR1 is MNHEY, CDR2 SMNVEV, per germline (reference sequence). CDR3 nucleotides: TGTGCCAGTGGTACTAGCTACAATGAGCAGTTCTTC. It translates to CASGTSYNEQFF.

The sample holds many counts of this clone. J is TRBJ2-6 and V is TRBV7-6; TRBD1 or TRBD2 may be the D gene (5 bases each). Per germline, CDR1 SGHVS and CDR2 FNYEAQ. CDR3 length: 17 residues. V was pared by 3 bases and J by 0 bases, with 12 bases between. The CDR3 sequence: CASSFGTDGSGANVLTF. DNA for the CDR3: TGTGCCAGCAGCTTCGGGACGGATGGCTCTGGGGCCAACGTCCTGACTTTC.

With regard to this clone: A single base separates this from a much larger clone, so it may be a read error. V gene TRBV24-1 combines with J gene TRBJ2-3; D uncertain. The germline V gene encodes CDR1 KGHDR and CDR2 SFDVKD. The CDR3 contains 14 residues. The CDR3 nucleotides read TGTGCCACCACTGATCCCTCCCCGGGAGATACGCAGTATTTT. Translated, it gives CATTDPSPGDTQYF.

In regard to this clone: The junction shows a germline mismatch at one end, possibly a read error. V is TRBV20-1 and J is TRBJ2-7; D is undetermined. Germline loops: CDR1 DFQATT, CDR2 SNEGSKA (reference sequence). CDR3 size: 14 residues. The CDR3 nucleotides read TGCAGTGCTAGTGGGAATTGGTATGGCTACGAGCAGCACTTC. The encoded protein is CSASGNWYGYEQHF.

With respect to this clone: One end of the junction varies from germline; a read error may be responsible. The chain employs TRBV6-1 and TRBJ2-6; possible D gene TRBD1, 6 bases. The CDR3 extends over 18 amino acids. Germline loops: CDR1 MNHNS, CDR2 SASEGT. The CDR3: CASIELRTVLSWANFLTF. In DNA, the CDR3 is TGTGCCAGCATTGAACTCCGGACAGTTTTATCCTGGGCCAACTTCCTGACTTTC.

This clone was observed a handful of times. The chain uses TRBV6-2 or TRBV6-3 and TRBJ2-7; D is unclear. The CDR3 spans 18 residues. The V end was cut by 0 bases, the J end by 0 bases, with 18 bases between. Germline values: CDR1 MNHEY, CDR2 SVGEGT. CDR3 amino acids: CASSYSIGAAYYSYEQYF. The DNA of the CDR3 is TGTGCCAGCAGTTACTCGATCGGTGCCGCGTACTACTCCTACGAGCAGTACTTC.

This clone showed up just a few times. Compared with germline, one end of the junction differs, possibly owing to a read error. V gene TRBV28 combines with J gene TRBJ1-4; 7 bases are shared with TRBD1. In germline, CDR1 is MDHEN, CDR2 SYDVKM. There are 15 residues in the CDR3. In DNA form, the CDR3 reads TGTGCCAGCAGTTTGGGACAGTGTGCTAATGAAAAACTGCTTTTT. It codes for CASSLGQCANEKLLF.

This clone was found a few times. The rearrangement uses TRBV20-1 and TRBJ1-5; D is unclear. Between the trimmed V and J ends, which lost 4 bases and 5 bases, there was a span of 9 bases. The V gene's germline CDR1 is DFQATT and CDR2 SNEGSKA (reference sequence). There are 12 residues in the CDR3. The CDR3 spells CSANPGDQPQHF. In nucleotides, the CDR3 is TGCAGTGCTAACCCGGGTGATCAGCCCCAGCATTTT.

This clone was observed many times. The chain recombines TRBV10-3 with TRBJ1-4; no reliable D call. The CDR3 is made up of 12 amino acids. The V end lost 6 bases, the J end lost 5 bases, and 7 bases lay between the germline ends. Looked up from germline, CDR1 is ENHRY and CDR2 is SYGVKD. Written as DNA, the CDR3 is TGTGCCATCAGCACAGACAATGAAAAACTGTTTTTT. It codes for CAISTDNEKLFF.

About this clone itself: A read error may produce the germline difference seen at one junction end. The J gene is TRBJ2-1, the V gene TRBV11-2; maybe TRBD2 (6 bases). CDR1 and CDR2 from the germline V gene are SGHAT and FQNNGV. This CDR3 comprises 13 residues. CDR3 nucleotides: TGTGCCAGCAGCTTAGTCCGCGGGAATGAGCATTTCTTC. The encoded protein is CASSLVRGNEHFF. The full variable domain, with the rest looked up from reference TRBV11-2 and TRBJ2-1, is EAGVAQSPRYKIIEKRQSVAFWCNPISGHATLYWYQQILGQGPKLLIQFQNNGVVDDSQLPKDRFSAERLKGVDSTLKIQPAKLEDSAVYLCASSLVRGNEHFFGPGTRLTVL.

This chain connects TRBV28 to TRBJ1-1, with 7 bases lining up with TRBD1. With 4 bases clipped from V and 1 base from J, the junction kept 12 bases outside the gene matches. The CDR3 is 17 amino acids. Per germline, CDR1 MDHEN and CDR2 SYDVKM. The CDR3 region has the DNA TGTGCCAGCAGTTCCGTCGGACAGGTGAAATGGAACACTGAAGCTTTCTTT. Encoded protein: CASSSVGQVKWNTEAFF.

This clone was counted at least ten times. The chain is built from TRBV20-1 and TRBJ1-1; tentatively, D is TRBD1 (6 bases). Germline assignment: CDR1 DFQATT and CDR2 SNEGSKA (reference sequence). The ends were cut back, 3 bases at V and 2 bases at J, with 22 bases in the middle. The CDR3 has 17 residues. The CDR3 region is CSARGPTRQVINTEAFF. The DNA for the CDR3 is TGCAGTGCTAGGGGTCCCACTCGACAGGTAATTAACACTGAAGCTTTCTTT.

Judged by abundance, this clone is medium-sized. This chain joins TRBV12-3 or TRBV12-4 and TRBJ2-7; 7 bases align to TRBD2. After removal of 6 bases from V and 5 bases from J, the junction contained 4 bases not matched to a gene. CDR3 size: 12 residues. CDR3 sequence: CASSFTSDEQYF. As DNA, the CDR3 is TGTGCCAGCAGCTTTACTAGCGACGAGCAGTACTTC.

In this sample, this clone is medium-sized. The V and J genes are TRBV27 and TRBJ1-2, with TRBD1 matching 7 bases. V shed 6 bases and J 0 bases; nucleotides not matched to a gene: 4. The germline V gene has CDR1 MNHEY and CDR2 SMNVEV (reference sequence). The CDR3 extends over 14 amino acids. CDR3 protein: CASRTQGSNYGYTF. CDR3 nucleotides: TGTGCCAGCAGAACACAGGGGTCTAACTATGGCTACACCTTC.

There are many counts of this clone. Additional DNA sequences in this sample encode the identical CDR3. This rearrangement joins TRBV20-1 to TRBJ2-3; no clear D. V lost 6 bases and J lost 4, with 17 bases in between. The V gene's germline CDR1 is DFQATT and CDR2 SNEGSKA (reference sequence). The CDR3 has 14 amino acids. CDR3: CSAPLHPTPDTQYF. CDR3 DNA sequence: TGCAGTGCCCCGCTCCATCCGACACCAGATACGCAGTATTTT.

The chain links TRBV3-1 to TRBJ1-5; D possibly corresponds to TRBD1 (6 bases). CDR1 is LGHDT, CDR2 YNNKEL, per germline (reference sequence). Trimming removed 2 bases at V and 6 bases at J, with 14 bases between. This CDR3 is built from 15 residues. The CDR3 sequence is CASSQSGQGSQPQHF. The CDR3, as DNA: TGTGCCAGCAGCCAATCAGGGCAGGGGAGTCAGCCCCAGCATTTT.

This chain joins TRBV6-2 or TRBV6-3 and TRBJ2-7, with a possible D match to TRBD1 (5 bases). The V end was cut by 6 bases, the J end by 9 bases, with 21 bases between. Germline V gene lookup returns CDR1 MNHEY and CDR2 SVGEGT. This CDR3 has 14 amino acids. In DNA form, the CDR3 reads TGTGCCAGCAGCCAGGTGGGGCCGTCACCTGTGCAGTACTTC. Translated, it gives CASSQVGPSPVQYF.

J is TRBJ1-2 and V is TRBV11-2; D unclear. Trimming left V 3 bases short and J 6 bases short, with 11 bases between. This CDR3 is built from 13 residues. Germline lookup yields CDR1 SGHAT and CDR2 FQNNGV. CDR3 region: CASSFSTCNGYTF. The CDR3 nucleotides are TGTGCCAGCAGCTTCTCGACATGTAATGGCTACACCTTC.

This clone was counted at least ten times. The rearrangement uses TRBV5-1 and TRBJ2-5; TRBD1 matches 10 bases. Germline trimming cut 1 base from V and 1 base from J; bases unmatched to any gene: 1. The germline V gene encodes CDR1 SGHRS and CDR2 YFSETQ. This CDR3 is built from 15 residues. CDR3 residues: CASSLRTGGQETQYF. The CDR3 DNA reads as TGCGCCAGCAGCTTGCGGACAGGGGGCCAAGAGACCCAGTACTTC. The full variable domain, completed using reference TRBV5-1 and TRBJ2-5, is KAGVTQTPRYLIKTRGQQVTLSCSPISGHRSVSWYQQTPGQGLQFLFEYFSETQRNKGNFPGRFSGRQFSNSRSEMNVSTLELGDSALYLCASSLRTGGQETQYFGPGTRLLVL.

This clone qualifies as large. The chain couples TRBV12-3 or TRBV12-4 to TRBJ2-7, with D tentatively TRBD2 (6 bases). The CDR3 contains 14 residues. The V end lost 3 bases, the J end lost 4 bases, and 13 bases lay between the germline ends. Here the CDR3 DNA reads TGTGCCAGCAGTTTTTTCGGGAGTGGGTACGAGCAGTACTTC. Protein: CASSFFGSGYEQYF.